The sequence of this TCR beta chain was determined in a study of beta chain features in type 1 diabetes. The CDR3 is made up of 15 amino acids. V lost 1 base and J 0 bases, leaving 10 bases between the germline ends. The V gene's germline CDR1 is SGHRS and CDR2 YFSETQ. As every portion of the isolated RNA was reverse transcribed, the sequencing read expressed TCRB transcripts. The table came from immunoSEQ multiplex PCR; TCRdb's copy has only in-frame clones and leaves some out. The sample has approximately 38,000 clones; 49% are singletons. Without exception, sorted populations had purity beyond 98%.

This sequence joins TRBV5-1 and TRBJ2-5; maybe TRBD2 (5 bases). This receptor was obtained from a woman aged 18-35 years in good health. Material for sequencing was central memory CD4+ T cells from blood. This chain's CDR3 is CASSLTSINQETQYF. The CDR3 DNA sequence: TGCGCCAGCAGCTTGACTAGTATCAACCAAGAGACCCAGTACTTC.